This is a list of T cell receptor beta chains from one sample in a study of blood T cell repertoires in COVID-19. This table comes from immunoSEQ multiplex PCR, and its TCRdb copy is limited to in-frame clones, with some not included. The table has tens of thousands of clones, approximately 91% seen once; the top ten hold around 28%. The sequencing input was peripheral blood. Source of these receptors: a woman in her sixties or seventies with active COVID-19. Both conserved end residues are part of each CDR3. A D gene is named only where the DNA matches it firmly. Only some rows state a clone size, as once, few, many or a class for expanded clones.

j_call v_call d_call clone_size cdr3_nt cdr3_aa
TRBJ2-1 TRBV13 TRBD2 NA TGTGCCAGCAGCCTCGGACTAGCGGGGCAGTCCTACAATGAGCAGTTCTTC CASSLGLAGQSYNEQFF
TRBJ2-2 TRBV7-8 NA NA TGTGCCAGCACTTCTCCCGGCAGGGTCACCGGGGAGCTGTTTTTT CASTSPGRVTGELFF
TRBJ2-7 TRBV5-4 NA NA TGTGCCAGCAGCTATGGTGGCGGGTACGAGCAGTACTTC CASSYGGGYEQYF
TRBJ2-2 TRBV4-2 NA NA TGTGCCAGCAGCCAAGTAGGAGCGGCGAACACCGGGGAGCTGTTTTTT CASSQVGAANTGELFF
TRBJ2-5 TRBV20-1 NA NA TGCAGTGCTTCGCAAGAGACCCAGTACTTC CSASQETQYF
TRBJ2-1 TRBV11-2 TRBD2 NA TGTGCCAGCAGACGGAGAGGGCGGGGGGGCCGCGATGAGCAGTTCTTC CASRRRGRGGRDEQFF
TRBJ1-1 TRBV29-1 TRBD1 once TGCAGCGTTGATAAGGGACAGGCGAACACTGAAGCTTTCTTT CSVDKGQANTEAFF
TRBJ2-5 TRBV28 TRBD1 NA TGTGCCAGCAGTGCCTTGTCTGGGACAGGGGGGTTTCGGGCCCAGTACTTC CASSALSGTGGFRAQYF
TRBJ1-4 TRBV4-1 NA NA TGCGCCAGCAGCCAGGCCACAGCCTTGCGACGGGAAAAACTGTTTTTT CASSQATALRREKLFF
TRBJ1-1 TRBV10-2 TRBD1 NA TGCGCCAGCAGAGGGACAGGGCTCCTATGGAGAGCTTTCTTT CASRGTGLLWRAFF
TRBJ1-2 TRBV7-3 NA NA TGTGCCAGCAGCTTAACGCGGGACTATGGCTACACCTTC CASSLTRDYGYTF